The text below deals with one T cell receptor (beta chain). This record belongs to a study of PD-L1 blockade in urothelial cancer. The CDR3 contains 12 residues. V lost 6 bases and J lost 3, with 9 bases in between. CDR1 and CDR2 from the germline V gene are MDHEN and SYDVKM. Spike-ins of synthetic TCR analog templates went into each PCR. Sequenced by immunoSEQ multiplex PCR; TCRdb stores in-frame clones only, minus some. There are approximately 52,000 clones in the sample; around 74% occur only once, and roughly 3.9% lies in the top ten. Time point indicated: pretreatment peripheral blood. This receptor was obtained from a man between 65 and 85 years old with urothelial cancer. The rearrangement uses TRBV28 and TRBJ2-7; D is unclear. Specimen: PBMCs, collected around atezolizumab (anti-PD-L1) treatment. CDR3 nucleotide sequence: TGTGCCAGCAGCGATCAGGTCTACGAGCAGTACTTC. This codes for CASSDQVYEQYF.